The rows below give T cell receptor beta chains drawn from one sample of a study of beta chain features in type 1 diabetes. Profiling relied on immunoSEQ multiplex PCR, and the TCRdb table lists in-frame clones only, not all of them. The table lists some 60,000 clones, approximately 62% of them singletons, with about 2.2% in the top ten. Sequenced: Tregs from blood. Receptors were obtained from a young woman in good health. The CDR3 runs from the conserved cysteine through the conserved F or W. A D gene is named only where the DNA matches it firmly. The size of a clone is reported for some rows only, either as once, few or many, or as a class for expanded clones.

j_call d_call v_call clone_size cdr3_aa cdr3_nt
TRBJ2-5 TRBD2 TRBV11-2 NA CASSSGLAGGRQETQYF TGTGCCAGCAGCTCGGGACTAGCGGGAGGTCGGCAAGAGACCCAGTACTTC
TRBJ1-4 NA TRBV7-9 NA CASSLDGGTNEKLFF TGTGCCAGCAGCCTCGACGGGGGAACTAATGAAAAACTGTTTTTT
TRBJ2-3 NA TRBV9 NA CASSALVTDTQYF TGTGCCAGCAGCGCTCTCGTCACAGATACGCAGTATTTT
TRBJ2-1 TRBD2 TRBV7-9 few CASSFASGRRSYNEQFF TGTGCCAGCAGCTTCGCTAGCGGGAGAAGGTCCTACAATGAGCAGTTCTTC
TRBJ2-5 NA TRBV18 NA CASSLLQETQYF TGTGCCAGCTCACTTCTCCAAGAGACCCAGTACTTC
TRBJ2-5 TRBD2 TRBV7-2 few CASTPRSGGQETQYF TGTGCCAGCACCCCGAGGAGCGGGGGTCAAGAGACCCAGTACTTC
TRBJ2-1 NA TRBV18 NA CASSPPGSPNEQFF TGTGCCAGCTCACCACCAGGGAGCCCCAATGAGCAGTTCTTC
TRBJ1-2 TRBD1 TRBV5-5 NA CASSYTGDGTYGYTF TGTGCCAGCAGCTACACAGGGGACGGTACCTATGGCTACACCTTC
TRBJ2-7 TRBD2 TRBV19 NA CASSISGDGAGEQYF TGTGCCAGTAGTATCAGCGGGGACGGAGCAGGAGAGCAGTACTTC
TRBJ1-6 NA TRBV5-1 few CASSLAYRTENSPLHF TGCGCCAGCAGCTTGGCATATCGAACGGAGAATTCACCCCTCCACTTT
TRBJ2-7 NA TRBV5-5 NA CASSPTLYEQYF TGTGCCAGCAGCCCGACACTCTACGAGCAGTACTTC
TRBJ2-2 NA TRBV7-2 few CASSLATGPEELFF TGTGCCAGCAGCTTGGCTACAGGTCCCGAGGAGCTGTTTTTT
TRBJ2-7 TRBD2 TRBV11-2 NA CASSSTLSGRWYEQYF TGTGCCAGCAGCTCGACACTTAGCGGGAGATGGTACGAGCAGTACTTC
TRBJ2-1 TRBD2 TRBV6-4 few CASSRLAGAYEQFF TGTGCCAGCAGTCGTCTAGCGGGAGCCTATGAGCAGTTCTTC
TRBJ2-7 TRBD2 TRBV4-2 NA CASSPSGVGYEQYF TGTGCCAGCAGCCCTAGCGGGGTCGGCTACGAGCAGTACTTC
TRBJ2-1 NA TRBV5-1 NA CASHDTLSSYNEQFF TGCGCCAGCCACGATACCCTCAGCTCCTACAATGAGCAGTTCTTC
TRBJ2-2 TRBD2 TRBV5-1 NA CASSGVAGGPGTGELFF TGCGCCAGCAGCGGAGTAGCGGGAGGGCCGGGCACCGGGGAGCTGTTTTTT
TRBJ2-1 TRBD2 TRBV7-2 NA CASSSLPGLAGGNEQFF TGTGCCAGCAGCTCCCTTCCCGGACTAGCGGGGGGCAATGAGCAGTTCTTC
TRBJ2-3 TRBD1 TRBV13 NA CASSQNEGQANKAQYF TGTGCCAGCAGCCAGAATGAGGGACAGGCGAATAAAGCGCAGTATTTT
TRBJ2-7 NA TRBV6-5 once CASRAGGSYEQYF TGTGCCAGCAGGGCTGGGGGGTCCTACGAGCAGTACTTC
TRBJ2-3 NA TRBV5-1 NA CASSREIDRRTDTQYF TGCGCCAGCAGCCGAGAAATTGACAGACGCACAGATACGCAGTATTTT
TRBJ2-7 TRBD1 TRBV5-1 NA CASSSGQGESEQYF TGCGCCAGCAGCTCGGGACAGGGGGAGAGCGAGCAGTACTTC
TRBJ2-5 TRBD2 TRBV14 few CASSAGAQIFQETQYF TGTGCCAGTTCAGCGGGAGCCCAAATATTCCAAGAGACCCAGTACTTC
TRBJ2-2 NA TRBV19 NA CASSSLPGKGTGELFF TGTGCCAGTAGTTCGTTACCAGGGAAGGGGACCGGGGAGCTGTTTTTT
TRBJ1-2 NA TRBV5-1 NA CASSLFSGQQSGGYTF TGCGCCAGCAGCTTGTTTTCCGGACAGCAAAGTGGCGGCTACACCTTC
TRBJ1-3 NA TRBV7-2 NA CASSLNRVESGNTIYF TGTGCCAGCAGCTTGAACAGGGTTGAATCTGGAAACACCATATATTTT
TRBJ2-1 TRBD1 TRBV5-1 NA CASSLGPGQGGNEQFF TGCGCCAGCAGCTTGGGTCCGGGACAGGGTGGCAATGAGCAGTTCTTC
TRBJ2-7 NA TRBV7-9 NA CASSFYQGLSYEQYF TGTGCCAGCAGCTTCTACCAGGGGCTCTCCTACGAGCAGTACTTC
TRBJ1-2 TRBD1 TRBV5-1 NA CASSWSTGSGGYTF TGCGCCAGCAGCTGGTCGACAGGGTCGGGAGGCTACACCTTC
TRBJ2-3 TRBD2 TRBV19 NA CASGRTSGRADTQYF TGTGCCAGTGGGAGGACTAGCGGGAGGGCAGATACGCAGTATTTT
TRBJ1-4 TRBD1 TRBV19 NA CASRETGRNEKLFF TGTGCCAGTAGGGAGACAGGGAGGAATGAAAAACTGTTTTTT
TRBJ2-7 NA TRBV6-6 few CASSYSNSLYEQYF TGTGCCAGCAGTTACTCGAATAGTCTCTACGAGCAGTACTTC
TRBJ1-1 TRBD1 TRBV7-9 NA CASIEGQARTEAFF TGTGCCAGCATTGAGGGACAGGCCCGCACTGAAGCTTTCTTT
TRBJ1-2 NA TRBV5-1 NA CASSRRGHANYGYTF TGCGCCAGCAGTCGACGAGGCCACGCCAACTATGGCTACACCTTC
TRBJ1-2 NA TRBV2 few CASSDYGVGYGYTF TGTGCCAGCAGTGACTACGGGGTCGGCTATGGCTACACCTTC
TRBJ2-5 NA TRBV7-2 NA CASSSLQGFATQYF TGTGCCAGCAGCTCGCTACAGGGTTTCGCGACCCAGTACTTC
TRBJ1-4 NA TRBV5-1 NA CASSLGGLPIEKLFF TGCGCCAGCAGCTTGGGGGGACTGCCAATTGAAAAACTGTTTTTT
TRBJ2-1 TRBD2 TRBV19 NA CASSTSSGGAYNEQFF TGTGCCAGTAGTACCAGTAGCGGGGGGGCCTACAATGAGCAGTTCTTC
TRBJ2-7 TRBD2 TRBV6-1 NA CASSQTSGSYEQYF TGTGCCAGCAGCCAAACTAGCGGAAGCTACGAGCAGTACTTC
TRBJ2-3 TRBD2 TRBV5-1 NA CASSVAGYTDTQYF TGCGCCAGCAGCGTAGCGGGTTACACAGATACGCAGTATTTT
TRBJ1-4 NA TRBV7-6 few CASSYRGSNEKLFF TGTGCCAGCAGCTATCGAGGGAGTAATGAAAAACTGTTTTTT